This passage covers 20 T cell receptor beta chains from one sample sequenced in a study of T cell clones after liver transplantation. Produced via immunoSEQ multiplex PCR; TCRdb's table is partial and in-frame only. The table records tens of thousands of clones, around 92% of them present only once. Sequences were derived from CD4+ T cells from blood, sampled less than 27 months after liver transplant. These receptors all come from a human patient who received a liver transplant. A share of the T cells may be of graft donor origin.

The genes are TRBV2 and TRBJ2-1; D is undetermined. Per germline, CDR1 SNHLY and CDR2 FYNNEI. Trimming removed 8 bases from V and 7 bases from J, with 6 bases in between. The CDR3 is 10 residues long. The CDR3 region is CASSGNEQFF. The CDR3 coding sequence is TGTGCCAGCTCTGGGAATGAGCAGTTCTTC.

In this sample, this clone turned up once. The J gene is TRBJ1-1, the V gene TRBV6-6; TRBD1 is a possible D gene (5 bases). V was shortened by 6 bases and J by 0 bases, with 11 bases between the two germline ends. The CDR3 contains 14 residues. Germline assignment: CDR1 MNHNY and CDR2 SVGAGI (reference sequence). Here the CDR3 DNA reads TGTGCCAGCAGGGGGGACGCCTTGAACACTGAAGCTTTCTTT. Its protein is CASRGDALNTEAFF.

This chain links TRBV6-5 with TRBJ2-1, with D possibly being TRBD1 (6 bases). The V end was cut by 6 bases, the J end by 7 bases, with 16 bases between. Germline CDR1 reads MNHEY; CDR2 reads SVGAGI. The CDR3 is 14 amino acids. The CDR3 DNA is TGTGCCAGCAGGCGCCTGGGTAGGGGGAATGAGCAGTTCTTC. This sequence encodes CASRRLGRGNEQFF.

The chain combines TRBV5-4 with TRBJ1-1; D unclear. Trimming removed 0 bases from V and 1 base from J, with 7 bases in between. The CDR3 length is 14 residues. CDR1 SGHNT and CDR2 YYREEE come from the germline V gene (reference sequence). CDR3 region: CASSLAWENTEAFF. The CDR3 nucleotides read TGTGCCAGCAGCTTGGCCTGGGAGAACACTGAAGCTTTCTTT.

This chain uses TRBV7-3 with TRBJ2-3; 9 positions match TRBD2. Germline assignment: CDR1 SGHTA and CDR2 FQGTGA. After removal of 3 bases from V and 3 bases from J, the junction contained 1 base not matched to a gene. CDR3 length: 14 amino acids. CDR3 bases: TGTGCCAGCAGCTTTAGCGGGAGAACAGATACGCAGTATTTT. Translating gives CASSFSGRTDTQYF. Full variable domain (missing parts from reference TRBV7-3 and TRBJ2-3): GAGVSQTPSNKVTEKGKYVELRCDPISGHTALYWYRQSLGQGPEFLIYFQGTGAADDSGLPNDRFFAVRPEGSVSTLKIQRTERGDSAVYLCASSFSGRTDTQYFGPGTRLTVL.

The chain combines TRBV5-1 with TRBJ2-1; the match to TRBD2 covers 12 bases. This CDR3 region has 14 residues. Germline trimming cut 7 bases from V and 3 bases from J; bases unmatched to any gene: 2. The V gene's germline CDR1 is SGHRS and CDR2 YFSETQ. As DNA, the CDR3 is TGCGCCAGCCAACTAGCGGGAGGCTACAATGAGCAGTTCTTC. As protein: CASQLAGGYNEQFF.

The chain couples TRBV5-1 to TRBJ2-3; no clear D gene. V gave up 0 bases and J gave up 6 bases, with 11 bases separating them. The CDR3 totals 14 residues. Germline V CDR1 and CDR2: SGHRS, YFSETQ. The CDR3 nucleotides read TGCGCCAGCAGCTTGGCCGACCCTCGCGATACGCAGTATTTT. This codes for CASSLADPRDTQYF.

The CDR3 bases are TGTGCCATCAGTGCCGTGACAGGCCGAACATACGAGCAGTACTTC. It encodes CAISAVTGRTYEQYF. The chain combines TRBV10-3 with TRBJ2-7, with a tentative D call TRBD1 (6 bases). Trimming shortened V by 4 bases and J by 4 bases, and 17 bases separated the two germline ends. Germline V lookup: CDR1 ENHRY, CDR2 SYGVKD. The CDR3 loop spans 15 amino acids.

The chain has TRBV5-1 and TRBJ2-3; 8 nucleotides line up with TRBD2. This CDR3 has 15 amino acids. Germline V lookup: CDR1 SGHRS, CDR2 YFSETQ. With 0 bases clipped from V and 3 bases from J, the junction kept 3 bases outside the gene matches. In DNA, the CDR3 is TGCGCCAGCAGCTTGGATAGCGGGGTTACAGATACGCAGTATTTT. It yields the protein CASSLDSGVTDTQYF.

The chain couples TRBV27 to TRBJ1-2, with 7 bases fitting TRBD1. The CDR3 extends over 14 amino acids. Losses at the gene ends were 8 bases for V and 2 bases for J; bases not matched to a gene: 8. Germline V gene lookup returns CDR1 MNHEY and CDR2 SMNVEV (reference sequence). For the CDR3, the DNA is TGTGCCAGCGGCTTACAGGGGCTAAACTATGGCTACACCTTC. Translated: CASGLQGLNYGYTF.

The gene calls are TRBV9 and TRBJ1-5, with 8 bases that match TRBD1. Trimming cost V 5 bases and J 4 bases; bases outside gene matches: 8. The CDR3 length is 15 residues. Germline V gives CDR1 SGDLS, CDR2 YYNGEE. The CDR3: CASSERQGRNQPQHF. In nucleotides, the CDR3 is TGTGCCAGCAGTGAACGACAGGGGCGAAATCAGCCCCAGCATTTT.

The chain uses TRBV4-1 and TRBJ2-3; D perhaps matches TRBD1 (6 bases). V dropped 0 bases and J dropped 0 bases, with 19 bases sitting between them. Germline CDR1 is MGHRA and CDR2 is YSYEKL. The CDR3 is 19 residues long. The CDR3 reads CASSQDEVLTGRSTDTQYF. The CDR3 DNA sequence: TGCGCCAGCAGCCAAGATGAAGTTTTAACAGGGAGAAGCACAGATACGCAGTATTTT.

Here the CDR3 reads CATSRDFTSGEQYF. The DNA of the CDR3 is TGTGCCACCAGCAGAGATTTCACTTCTGGGGAGCAGTACTTC. This sequence joins TRBV15 and TRBJ2-7, with D unresolved. The germline V gene has CDR1 LNHNV and CDR2 YYDKDF (reference sequence). This CDR3 comprises 14 residues. Trimming cost V 0 bases and J 7 bases, with 13 bases left between them.

This clone has only one observation. The chain joins TRBV5-1 to TRBJ2-1; 7 nucleotides align to TRBD2. Germline V gene data show CDR1 as SGHRS and CDR2 as YFSETQ. With V trimmed by 0 bases and J by 10 bases, 10 bases remained unmatched. CDR3 length equals 15 residues. DNA for the CDR3: TGCGCCAGCAGCTTGGCCACAGCGGGATGGGGCGAGCAGTTCTTC. It encodes CASSLATAGWGEQFF.

CDR3: CATPGQRPSYEQYF. Written as DNA, the CDR3 is TGTGCCACCCCGGGACAGAGACCTTCCTACGAGCAGTACTTC. This chain uses TRBV7-3 with TRBJ2-7; 7 bases agree with TRBD1. CDR3 length: 14 residues. V shed 10 bases and J 1 base; nucleotides not matched to a gene: 10. CDR1 and CDR2 from the germline V gene are SGHTA and FQGTGA.

This sequence joins TRBV5-8 and TRBJ1-1; tentatively, D is TRBD1 (5 bases). Germline values: CDR1 SGHTS, CDR2 YDEGEE. Trimming removed 2 bases from V and 7 bases from J, with 12 bases in between. The CDR3 length is 13 residues. The CDR3 spells CASSLMGTGEAFF. The CDR3 bases are TGTGCCAGCAGCTTAATGGGTACAGGTGAAGCTTTCTTT.

The rearrangement links TRBV7-2 to TRBJ2-6; 12 bases fit TRBD2. J gave up 0 bases and V 5 bases, and 2 bases lay outside the gene matches. Germline-derived CDR1 and CDR2 are SGHTA and FQGNSA. The CDR3 is 17 amino acids. The DNA for the CDR3 is TGTGCCAGCAGCCCGGGACTAGCGGGCTCTGGGGCCAACGTCCTGACTTTC. Amino acid sequence: CASSPGLAGSGANVLTF.

In this sample, this clone turned up a few times. The chain employs TRBV4-3 and TRBJ2-1; possibly TRBD2 for D (5 bases). The V gene lost 0 bases and the J gene lost 0 bases, with 9 bases spanning the gap. Germline-derived CDR1 and CDR2 are LGHNA and YSLEER. The CDR3 loop spans 16 amino acids. CDR3 amino acids: CASSQDVGSSYNEQFF. CDR3 sequence (DNA): TGCGCCAGCAGCCAAGATGTTGGGAGCTCCTACAATGAGCAGTTCTTC.

This clone was picked up one time. This chain connects TRBV9 to TRBJ2-3, with a possible D match to TRBD2 (7 bases). Germline V gives CDR1 SGDLS, CDR2 YYNGEE. The CDR3 is made up of 17 amino acids. Trimming took off 3 bases at V and 3 bases at J, with 20 bases between the two ends. The CDR3, as DNA: TGTGCCAGCAGCGCTCTGGGGGGGCGCGGGACGACAGATACGCAGTATTTT. Its translation is CASSALGGRGTTDTQYF.

The chain is built from TRBV7-2 and TRBJ2-2; D gene uncertain. This CDR3 region has 15 residues. CDR1 is SGHTA, CDR2 FQGNSA, per germline. V gave up 1 base and J gave up 5 bases, with 11 bases separating them. This CDR3 is CASSLGWSSTGELFF. The CDR3 DNA sequence: TGTGCCAGCAGCTTAGGGTGGAGTTCAACCGGGGAGCTGTTTTTT.